The clone carrying this TCR beta chain was found many times. The CDR3 runs to 13 residues. Trimming pared 8 bases from V and 4 bases from J, leaving 14 bases between. Noted time point: newly diagnosed GD, antithyroid drugs for less than 3 months. PBMC-derived RNA was used for the TCR library. Both iRepertoire HTBI primers and Arm-PCR of CDR3 regions were used to build the TCR beta libraries. TCRdb processed the multiplex PCR reads anew with MiXCR; each CDR3 protein has one entry. The sample lists approximately 540,000 distinct CDR3 sequences, 12% occurring once. These data originate in a study of regulatory T cells in long-lasting Graves disease. Another study also made use of these data, one on T cells in Graves' hyperthyroidism and ophthalmopathy. As reported in that work: With a duration under 2 months, the hyperthyroidism was newly diagnosed in patients aged 18 to 65. First-round RT-PCR with HTBI primers amplified the TCR CDR3 region.

The chain joins TRBV12-3 or TRBV12-4 to TRBJ1-1; D perhaps matches TRBD1 (5 bases). This receptor was identified in a woman aged 25 to 39 with Graves disease. The material was peripheral blood mononuclear cells (PBMCs), obtained at new diagnosis, from a patient treated with antithyroid drugs. CDR3 in DNA: TGTGCCAGCCGGTTCGAGGGGTTCACTGAAGCTTTCTTT. Protein sequence: CASRFEGFTEAFF.